Listed below are T cell receptor beta chains from one sample, sequenced in a study of shared clonotypes between healthy human individuals. Clones were sequenced by immunoSEQ multiplex PCR, and TCRdb holds only the in-frame ones, with some missing. The data contain some 2,500,000 clones, roughly 90% of them seen just once; the ten biggest clones take up about 0.36%. The sample was naive CD4+ T cells from PBMCs. All receptors come from a man between 18 and 35 years old in good health. Some clones in this sample may be carry-over from other donors' samples. CDR3s include the opening cysteine and the closing phenylalanine or tryptophan. The D gene is left open where the match is weak. Size is omitted from some rows. Given values are once, few, many or a class for expanded clones.

clone size | J gene | D gene | V gene | CDR3 protein | CDR3 DNA
NA | TRBJ2-3 | TRBD2 | TRBV9 | CASSAPREAVMRSSTDTQYF | TGTGCCAGCAGCGCCCCACGGGAGGCAGTCATGCGATCTAGCACAGATACGCAGTATTTT
NA | TRBJ2-3 | NA | TRBV6-5 | CASSYNRDTQYF | TGTGCCAGCAGTTACAATCGAGATACGCAGTATTTT
NA | TRBJ2-7 | NA | TRBV5-1 | CASSLSTPSYEPYF | TGCGCCAGCAGTTTGTCAACCCCCTCCTACGAGCCGTACTTC
NA | TRBJ2-2 | TRBD1 | TRBV5-1 | CASRGRQGDTGELFF | TGCGCCAGCAGAGGCCGACAGGGGGACACCGGGGAGCTGTTTTTT
NA | TRBJ2-3 | TRBD1 | TRBV5-1 | CASTTGTGGDTQYF | TGCGCCAGCACCACGGGAACAGGGGGGGATACGCAGTATTTT
NA | TRBJ1-3 | NA | TRBV4-1 | CASSQDRSRNTIYF | TGCGCCAGCAGCCAAGACCGGAGCCGAAACACCATATATTTT
NA | TRBJ1-4 | NA | TRBV7-8 | CASSKDEKLFF | TGTGCCAGCAGCAAGGACGAAAAACTGTTTTTT
NA | TRBJ2-6 | NA | TRBV28 | CASRGGGFFWANVLTF | TGTGCCAGCAGGGGTGGCGGCTTCTTCTGGGCCAACGTCCTGACTTTC
NA | TRBJ2-7 | TRBD2 | TRBV4-2 | CASSQVAGGGNEQYF | TGTGCCAGCAGCCAAGTTGCGGGAGGAGGTAACGAGCAGTACTTC
NA | TRBJ2-2 | NA | TRBV6-5 | CASSYSGSDTGELFF | TGTGCCAGCAGTTACTCCGGGAGTGACACCGGGGAGCTGTTTTTT
NA | TRBJ1-1 | NA | TRBV11-2 | CASSPAVQAEAFF | TGTGCCAGCAGCCCTGCTGTACAGGCTGAAGCTTTCTTT
once | TRBJ2-5 | NA | TRBV5-4 | CASSLGFGTGPETQYF | TGTGCCAGCAGCTTGGGGTTTGGGACGGGTCCGGAGACCCAGTACTTC
NA | TRBJ2-7 | NA | TRBV25-1 | CASSPPRGTSHYEQYF | TGTGCCAGCAGTCCCCCCCGTGGGACGTCGCATTACGAGCAGTACTTC